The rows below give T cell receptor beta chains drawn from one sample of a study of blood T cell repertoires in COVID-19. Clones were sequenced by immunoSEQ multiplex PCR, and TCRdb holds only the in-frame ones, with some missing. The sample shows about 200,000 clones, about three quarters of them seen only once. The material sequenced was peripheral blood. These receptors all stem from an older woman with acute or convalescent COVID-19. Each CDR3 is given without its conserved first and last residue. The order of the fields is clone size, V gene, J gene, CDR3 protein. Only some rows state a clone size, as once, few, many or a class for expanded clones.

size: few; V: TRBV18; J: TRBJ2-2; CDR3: ASSSAGGTGELF
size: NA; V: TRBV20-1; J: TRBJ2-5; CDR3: SASIGLAQETQY
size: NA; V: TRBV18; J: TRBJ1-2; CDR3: ASSPPAGWNYGYT
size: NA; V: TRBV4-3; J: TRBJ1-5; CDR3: ASSQGRNQPQH
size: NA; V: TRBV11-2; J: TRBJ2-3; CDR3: ASSPSGQTDTQY
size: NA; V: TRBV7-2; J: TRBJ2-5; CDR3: ASSLTVGETQY
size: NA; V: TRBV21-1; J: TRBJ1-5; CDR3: ASSNGAGGSNQPQH
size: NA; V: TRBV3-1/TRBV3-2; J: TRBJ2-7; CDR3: ASGGTGSSYEQY
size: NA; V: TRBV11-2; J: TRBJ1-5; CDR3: ASSLDLDQPQH
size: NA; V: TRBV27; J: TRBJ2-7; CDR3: ASSSPVRVPYGEQY
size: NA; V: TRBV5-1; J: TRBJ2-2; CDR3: ASSLYGEAGTGELF